This T cell receptor beta chain was captured by sequencing in a study of blood T cell repertoires in COVID-19. The wider study: The study drew acute and convalescent COVID-19 samples from the United States, Italy and Spain. Sample material is recorded as cDNA or gDNA derived from T cells, B-cell-depleted T cells, or PBMCs.

In the authors' workflow: Researchers report that nucleated cell counts were estimated from reference gene primer amplification. Assay: immunoSEQ multiplex PCR; the TCRdb copy retains only in-frame clones and omits some. V and J calls and clone size are as listed in that table; D and trimming were resolved from the DNA. The sample holds more than 250,000 clones, approximately 85% seen once. This clone was observed at least ten times. One end of the junction fails to match germline, which may point to a read error. The length of the CDR3 is 15 residues. Looked up from germline, CDR1 is SSHAT and CDR2 is FNYEAQ (reference sequence).

This chain links TRBV7-7 with TRBJ2-5; 8 bases agree with TRBD1. Specimen: peripheral blood. The sequence was collected from a human donor in a cohort sampled during active COVID-19. As DNA, the CDR3 is TGTGCTAGCAGCCCGGACAGGGAACCTTCGGAGACCCAGTACTTC. This encodes CASSPDREPSETQYF.